This record concerns one T cell receptor beta chain sequence. This sample was included in a study of CD8+ T cells in alopecia areata. The CDR3 is 12 amino acids. Germline CDR1 reads GTSNPN; CDR2 reads SVGIG (reference sequence). V lost 0 bases and J 9 bases, leaving 9 bases between the germline ends. RNA, once extracted, was reverse transcribed into cDNA for use as the sequencing template. Libraries were prepared by immunoSEQ multiplex PCR; TCRdb keeps only in-frame clonotypes and omits some of them. The table includes about 69,000 clones, 50% to 75% detected once. Here the sequenced sample was CD8+ T cells sorted from blood, taken at week 0. The clonotype was recovered from a human donor with alopecia areata. This chain uses TRBV30 with TRBJ2-1; no clear D gene. The CDR3 loop is CAWSVPPSEQFF. The CDR3 DNA is TGTGCCTGGAGTGTTCCCCCCAGTGAGCAGTTCTTC.